A single sample is the source of the 8 T cell receptor beta chains below, sequenced in a study of blood T cell repertoires in COVID-19. TCRdb's copy holds only in-frame clones and misses some; the assay was immunoSEQ multiplex PCR. The sample yields under 100,000 clones, about four fifths seen once. Material for sequencing was peripheral blood. These receptors all stem from a woman aged 70-85 years with acute or convalescent COVID-19.

CDR3 DNA sequence: TGTGCCAGCAGTCAGACCTCGGGAGCAGGGAACACTGAAGCTTTCTTT. Translating it yields CASSQTSGAGNTEAFF. V is TRBV7-8 and J is TRBJ1-1; no definite D call. Between the trimmed V and J ends, which lost 6 bases and 1 base, there was a span of 18 bases. Germline CDR1 SGHVS, CDR2 FQNEAQ. CDR3 size: 16 residues.

This clone has a count of ten or more. This sequence joins TRBV5-1 and TRBJ2-7; no definite D call. Germline V lookup: CDR1 SGHRS, CDR2 YFSETQ. Trimming pared 3 bases from V and 2 bases from J, leaving 3 bases between. The CDR3 is 11 residues long. CDR3 in DNA: TGCGCCAGCAGCTCAGCCTACGAGCAGTACTTC. Its protein is CASSSAYEQYF.

This sequence joins TRBV7-3 and TRBJ2-1; D unresolved. Per germline, CDR1 SGHTA and CDR2 FQGTGA. This CDR3 region has 15 residues. The germline V and J ends were trimmed by 4 bases and 4 bases, with 14 bases remaining between them. CDR3 bases: TGTGCCAGCAGCTCCCGACACTCTGGGTACAATGAGCAGTTCTTC. It specifies CASSSRHSGYNEQFF. The full variable domain, in which reference TRBV7-3 and TRBJ2-1 provide the parts outside the CDR3, is GAGVSQTPSNKVTEKGKYVELRCDPISGHTALYWYRQSLGQGPEFLIYFQGTGAADDSGLPNDRFFAVRPEGSVSTLKIQRTERGDSAVYLCASSSRHSGYNEQFFGPGTRLTVL.

The genes are TRBV7-3 and TRBJ2-1; D is possibly TRBD1 (6 bases). Germline lookup yields CDR1 SGHTA and CDR2 FQGTGA. V shed 5 bases and J shed 3 bases, with 8 bases lying between them. The CDR3 covers 13 residues. The CDR3 here is CASSRTDYNEQFF. In DNA, the CDR3 is TGTGCCAGCAGCAGGACAGACTACAATGAGCAGTTCTTC.

The V gene is TRBV11-1, the J gene TRBJ1-5, with unresolved D. Germline V gives CDR1 SGHAT, CDR2 FQDESV (reference sequence). Trimming cost V 5 bases and J 5 bases, with 10 bases left between them. The CDR3 has 13 amino acids. CDR3: CASSLTSDQPQHF. The CDR3 DNA follows: TGTGCCAGCAGCCTGACATCAGATCAGCCCCAGCATTTT.

This chain connects TRBV12-5 to TRBJ1-5, with a possible D match to TRBD1 (5 bases). The V gene lost 1 base and the J gene lost 5 bases, with 9 bases spanning the gap. CDR1 and CDR2 from the germline V gene are LGHNT and FRNRAP. The CDR3 runs to 14 residues. The CDR3 loop is CASGLGTRDQPQHF. The DNA for the CDR3 is TGTGCTAGTGGTTTGGGGACACGAGATCAGCCCCAGCATTTT.

The J gene is TRBJ2-3, the V gene TRBV7-9; the match to TRBD2 covers 14 bases. This CDR3 spans 16 amino acids. The V gene end was trimmed by 5 bases and the J gene end by 4 bases; junction bases not matched to a gene: 5. Germline-derived CDR1 and CDR2 are SEHNR and FQNEAQ (reference sequence). CDR3 in amino acids: CASSPGLAGGADTQYF. The CDR3 DNA reads TGTGCCAGCAGCCCCGGACTAGCGGGGGGTGCAGATACGCAGTATTTT.

The chain combines TRBV21-1 with TRBJ2-1; the DNA was not used to check the table's D call, TRBD1. TRBV21-1 is deemed a pseudogene. This CDR3 has 17 residues. The CDR3, as DNA: TGTGCCAGCAGTTCAAAGGGGGTAGCGACCTCCTACAATGAGCAGTTCTTC. It encodes CASSSKGVATSYNEQFF.